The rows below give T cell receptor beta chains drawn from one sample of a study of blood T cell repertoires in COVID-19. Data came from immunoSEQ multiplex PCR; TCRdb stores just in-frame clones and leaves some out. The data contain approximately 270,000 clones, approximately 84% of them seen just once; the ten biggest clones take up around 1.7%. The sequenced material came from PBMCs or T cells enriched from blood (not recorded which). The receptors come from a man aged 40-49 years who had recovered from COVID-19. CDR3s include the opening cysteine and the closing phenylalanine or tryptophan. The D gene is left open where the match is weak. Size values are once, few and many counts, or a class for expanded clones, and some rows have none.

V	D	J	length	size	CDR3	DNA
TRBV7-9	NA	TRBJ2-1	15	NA	CAFNLGDRNSNEQFF	TGTGCCTTCAATCTGGGAGACAGGAACTCCAATGAGCAGTTCTTC
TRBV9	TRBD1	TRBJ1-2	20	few	CASSPPEDWTGSFLGYGYTF	TGTGCCAGCAGCCCCCCAGAAGACTGGACAGGCTCTTTCCTTGGCTATGGCTACACCTTC
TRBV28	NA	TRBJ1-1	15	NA	CASSPRSKGHTEAFF	TGTGCCAGCAGTCCCCGGTCCAAGGGGCACACTGAAGCTTTCTTT
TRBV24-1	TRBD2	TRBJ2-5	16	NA	CATSAGTSGHQETQYF	TGTGCCACCAGTGCCGGGACTAGCGGGCACCAAGAGACCCAGTACTTC
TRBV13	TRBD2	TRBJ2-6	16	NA	CASSLGGGGSANVLTF	TGTGCCAGCAGCTTAGGGGGCGGGGGTTCGGCCAACGTCCTGACTTTC
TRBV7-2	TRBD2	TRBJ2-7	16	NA	CASSLLAGGGDYEQYF	TGTGCCAGCAGCTTACTAGCGGGAGGGGGGGACTACGAGCAGTACTTC
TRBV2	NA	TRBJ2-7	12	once	CASSTSGVEQYF	TGTGCCAGCAGTACCTCAGGGGTCGAGCAGTACTTC
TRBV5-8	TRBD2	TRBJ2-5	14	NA	CASRAGTSFGTQYF	TGTGCCAGCAGGGCCGGGACTAGCTTTGGGACCCAGTACTTC
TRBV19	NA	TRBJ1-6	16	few	CASSKTVSSYNSPLHF	TGTGCCAGTAGTAAAACGGTGAGCTCCTATAATTCACCCCTCCACTTT
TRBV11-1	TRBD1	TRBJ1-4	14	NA	CASSYGQGGEKLFF	TGTGCCAGCAGTTACGGACAGGGAGGTGAAAAACTGTTTTTT
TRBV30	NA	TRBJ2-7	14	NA	CAVLRVFWEDEQYF	TGTGCCGTTCTTCGGGTGTTCTGGGAGGACGAGCAGTACTTC
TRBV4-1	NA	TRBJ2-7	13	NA	CASSQERRLEQYF	TGCGCCAGCAGCCAAGAACGCCGACTCGAGCAGTACTTC
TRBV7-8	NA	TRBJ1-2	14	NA	CASSSTTVPPPSTF	TGTGCCAGCAGCTCCACAACAGTGCCCCCACCCTCCACCTTC
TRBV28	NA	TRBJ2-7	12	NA	CASSLSAYEQYF	TGTGCCAGCAGTTTATCCGCCTACGAGCAGTACTTC
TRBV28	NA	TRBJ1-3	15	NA	CASTPRYLSGNTIYF	TGTGCCAGCACCCCGCGGTATCTGTCTGGAAACACCATATATTTT
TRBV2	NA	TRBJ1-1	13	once	CASMREGDTEAFF	TGTGCCAGCATGAGGGAGGGGGACACTGAAGCTTTCTTT
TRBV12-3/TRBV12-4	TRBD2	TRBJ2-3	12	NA	CASSFVGTSQYF	TGTGCCAGCAGTTTCGTTGGGACTAGCCAGTATTTT
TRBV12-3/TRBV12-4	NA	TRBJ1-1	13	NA	CASSWGGGTEAFF	TGTGCCAGCAGTTGGGGGGGCGGCACTGAAGCTTTCTTT
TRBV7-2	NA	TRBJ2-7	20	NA	CASSLAMSVAGAYSSYEQYF	TGTGCCAGCAGCTTAGCGATGTCGGTGGCGGGGGCCTACAGCTCCTACGAGCAGTACTTC
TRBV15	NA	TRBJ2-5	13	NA	CATSLAVRETQYF	TGTGCCACCAGCTTAGCGGTTCGAGAGACCCAGTACTTC
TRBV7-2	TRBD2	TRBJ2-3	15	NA	CASSLQRGGQDTQYF	TGTGCCAGCAGCCTCCAGCGGGGGGGCCAAGATACGCAGTATTTT
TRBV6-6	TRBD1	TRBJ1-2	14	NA	CASSYSTGDYGYTF	TGTGCCAGCAGTTACTCCACAGGGGACTATGGCTACACCTTC
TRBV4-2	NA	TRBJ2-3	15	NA	CASSHGQGLTDTQYF	TGTGCCAGCAGCCATGGACAGGGACTAACAGATACGCAGTATTTT
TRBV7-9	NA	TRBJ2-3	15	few	CATRGRRIRTDTQYF	TGTGCCACCCGGGGAAGGCGGATTCGTACAGATACGCAGTATTTT
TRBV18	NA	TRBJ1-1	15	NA	CASSPRGSMNTEAFF	TGTGCCAGCTCACCAAGGGGGAGCATGAACACTGAAGCTTTCTTT
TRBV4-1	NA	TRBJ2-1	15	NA	CASSQKPVGANEQFF	TGCGCCAGCAGCCAGAAACCAGTTGGGGCAAATGAGCAGTTCTTC
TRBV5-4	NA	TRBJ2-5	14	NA	CASSPDRVEETQYF	TGTGCCAGCAGCCCGGACAGAGTCGAAGAGACCCAGTACTTC
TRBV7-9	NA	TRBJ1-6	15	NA	CASSFQQGYNSPLHF	TGTGCCAGCAGCTTTCAACAGGGCTATAATTCACCCCTCCACTTT
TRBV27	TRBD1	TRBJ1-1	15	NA	CASSTRTGRNTEAFF	TGTGCCAGCAGTACCCGGACAGGCCGGAACACTGAAGCTTTCTTT
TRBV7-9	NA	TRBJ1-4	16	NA	CASSRSGGFRNEKLFF	TGTGCCAGCAGCCGATCCGGGGGGTTTCGAAATGAAAAACTGTTTTTT
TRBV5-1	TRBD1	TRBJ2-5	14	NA	CASNRGLPQETQYF	TGCGCCAGCAACAGGGGGCTCCCACAAGAGACCCAGTACTTC
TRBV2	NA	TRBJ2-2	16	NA	CASSEEAGASTGELFF	TGTGCCAGCAGTGAAGAGGCAGGGGCCAGCACCGGGGAGCTGTTTTTT
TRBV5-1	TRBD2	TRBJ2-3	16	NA	CASSGLTSGRSDTQYF	TGCGCCAGCAGCGGCCTGACTAGCGGGAGGTCGGATACGCAGTATTTT
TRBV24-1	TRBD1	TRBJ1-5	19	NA	CATSDLQGKGACGNQPQHF	TGTGCCACCAGTGATTTGCAAGGTAAGGGGGCTTGCGGCAATCAGCCCCAGCATTTT
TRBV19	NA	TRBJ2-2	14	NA	CASSIVGASGELFF	TGTGCCAGTAGTATTGTCGGTGCTTCCGGGGAGCTGTTTTTT
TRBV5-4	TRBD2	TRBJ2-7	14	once	CASSTGTSGYEQYF	TGTGCCAGCAGCACCGGGACTAGCGGATACGAGCAGTACTTC
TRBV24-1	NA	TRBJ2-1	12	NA	CATSGTYNEQFF	TGTGCCACCAGCGGGACATACAATGAGCAGTTCTTC
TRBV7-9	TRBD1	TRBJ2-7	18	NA	CASSPPGQAFPLGREQYF	TGTGCCAGCAGCCCCCCAGGACAGGCGTTCCCCTTGGGTCGGGAGCAGTACTTC
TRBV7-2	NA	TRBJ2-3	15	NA	CASSLPLTSLDTQYF	TGTGCCAGCAGCTTACCCTTAACTAGCTTAGATACGCAGTATTTT
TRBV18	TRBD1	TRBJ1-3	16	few	CASSPETDRAGNTIYF	TGTGCCAGCTCACCGGAGACGGACAGGGCCGGAAACACCATATATTTT
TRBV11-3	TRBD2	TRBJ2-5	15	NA	CASSSGTSQGETQYF	TGTGCCAGCAGCTCGGGGACTAGCCAAGGAGAGACCCAGTACTTC
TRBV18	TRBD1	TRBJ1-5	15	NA	CASSPGTGYNQPQHF	TGTGCCAGCTCACCAGGGACAGGGTACAATCAGCCCCAGCATTTT
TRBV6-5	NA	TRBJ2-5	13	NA	CASRPSGAETQYF	TGTGCCAGCAGACCATCTGGGGCAGAGACCCAGTACTTC
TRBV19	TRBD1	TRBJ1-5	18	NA	CASIGERGQFSSNQPQHF	TGTGCCAGTATCGGGGAAAGGGGACAGTTCTCTAGCAATCAGCCCCAGCATTTT